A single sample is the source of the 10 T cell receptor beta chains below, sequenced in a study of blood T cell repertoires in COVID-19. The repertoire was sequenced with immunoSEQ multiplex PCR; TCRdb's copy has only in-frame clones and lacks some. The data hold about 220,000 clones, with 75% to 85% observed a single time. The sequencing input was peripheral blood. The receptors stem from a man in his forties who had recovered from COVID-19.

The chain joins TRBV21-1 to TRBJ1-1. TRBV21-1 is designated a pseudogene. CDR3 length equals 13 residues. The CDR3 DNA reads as TGTGCCAGCAGCCTACTCCGGGTGGGTGAAGCTTTCTTT. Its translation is CASSLLRVGEAFF.

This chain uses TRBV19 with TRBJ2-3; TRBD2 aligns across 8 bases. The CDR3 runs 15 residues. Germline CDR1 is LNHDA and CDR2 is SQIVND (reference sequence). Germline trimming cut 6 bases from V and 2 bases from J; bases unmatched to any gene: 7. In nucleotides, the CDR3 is TGTGCCAGTAGAATAACTAGCGGCAACACAGATACGCAGTATTTT. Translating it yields CASRITSGNTDTQYF. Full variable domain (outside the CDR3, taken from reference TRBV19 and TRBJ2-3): DGGITQSPKYLFRKEGQNVTLSCEQNLNHDAMYWYRQDPGQGLRLIYYSQIVNDFQKGDIAEGYSVSREKKESFPLTVTSAQKNPTAFYLCASRITSGNTDTQYFGPGTRLTVL.

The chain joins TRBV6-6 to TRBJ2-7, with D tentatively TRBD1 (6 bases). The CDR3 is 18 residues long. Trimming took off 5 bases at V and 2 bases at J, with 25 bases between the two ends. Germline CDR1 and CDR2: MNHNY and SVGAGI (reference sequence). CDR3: CASSRKYYRDNLAYEQYF. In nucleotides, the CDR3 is TGTGCCAGCAGTCGGAAATACTACCGGGACAACTTGGCCTACGAGCAGTACTTC.

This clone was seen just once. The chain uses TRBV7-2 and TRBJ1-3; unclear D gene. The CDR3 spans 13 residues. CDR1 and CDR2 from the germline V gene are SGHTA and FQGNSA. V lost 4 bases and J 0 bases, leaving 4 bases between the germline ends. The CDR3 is CASSYNSGNTIYF. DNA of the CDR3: TGTGCCAGCAGCTACAACTCTGGAAACACCATATATTTT.

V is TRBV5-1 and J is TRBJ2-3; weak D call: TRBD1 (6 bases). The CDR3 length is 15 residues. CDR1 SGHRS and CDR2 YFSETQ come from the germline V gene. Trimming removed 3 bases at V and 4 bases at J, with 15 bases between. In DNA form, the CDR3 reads TGCGCCAGCAGCTCGGCCACAGGGATCGCAGATACGCAGTATTTT. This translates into CASSSATGIADTQYF.

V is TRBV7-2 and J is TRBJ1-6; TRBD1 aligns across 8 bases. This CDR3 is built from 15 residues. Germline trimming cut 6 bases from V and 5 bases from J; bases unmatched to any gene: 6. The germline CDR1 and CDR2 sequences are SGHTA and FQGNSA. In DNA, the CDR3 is TGTGCCAGCAGGCCGCAGACAGGGGATAATTCACCCCTCCACTTT. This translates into CASRPQTGDNSPLHF.

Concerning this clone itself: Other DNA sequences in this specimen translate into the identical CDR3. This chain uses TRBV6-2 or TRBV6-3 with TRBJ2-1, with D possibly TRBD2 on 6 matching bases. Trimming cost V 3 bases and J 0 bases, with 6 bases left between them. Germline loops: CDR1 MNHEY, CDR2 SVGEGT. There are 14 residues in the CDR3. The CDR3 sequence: CASSYSGSYNEQFF. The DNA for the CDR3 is TGTGCCAGCAGTTATAGCGGCTCCTACAATGAGCAGTTCTTC.

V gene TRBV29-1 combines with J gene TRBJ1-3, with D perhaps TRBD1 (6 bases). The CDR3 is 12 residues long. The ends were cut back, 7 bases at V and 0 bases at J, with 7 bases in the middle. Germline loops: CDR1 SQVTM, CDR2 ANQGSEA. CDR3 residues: CSATGSGNTIYF. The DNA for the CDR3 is TGCAGCGCGACAGGCTCTGGAAACACCATATATTTT.

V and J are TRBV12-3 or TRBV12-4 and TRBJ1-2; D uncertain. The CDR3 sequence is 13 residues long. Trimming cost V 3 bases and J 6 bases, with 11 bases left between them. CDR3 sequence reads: CASSFRGGHGYTF. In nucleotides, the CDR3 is TGTGCCAGCAGTTTCCGGGGAGGTCATGGCTACACCTTC.

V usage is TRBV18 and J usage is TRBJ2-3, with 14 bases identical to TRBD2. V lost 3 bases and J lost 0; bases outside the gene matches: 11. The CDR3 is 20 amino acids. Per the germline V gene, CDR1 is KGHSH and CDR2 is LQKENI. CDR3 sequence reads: CASSPGIFRTSGGSTDTQYF. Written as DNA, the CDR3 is TGTGCCAGCTCACCTGGTATATTCCGGACTAGCGGGGGGAGCACAGATACGCAGTATTTT. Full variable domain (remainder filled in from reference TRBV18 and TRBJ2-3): NAGVMQNPRHLVRRRGQEARLRCSPMKGHSHVYWYRQLPEEGLKFMVYLQKENIIDESGMPKERFSAEFPKEGPSILRIQQVVRGDSAAYFCASSPGIFRTSGGSTDTQYFGPGTRLTVL.